Following are 23 T cell receptor beta chains from one sample sequenced in a study of PD-1 blockade in mismatch repair-deficient tumors. Measured with immunoSEQ multiplex PCR; TCRdb has only the in-frame clones, and not every one. The sample has some 10,000 clones, around nine tenths seen once. Time point denoted: roughly ten-day in vitro stimulation with candidate neoantigen peptide 3. Their antigen targets remain unknown. The sequences come from cells cultured in vitro, collected from a patient treated with pembrolizumab. These receptors all come from an adult with mismatch repair-deficient cancer.

V is TRBV30 and J is TRBJ2-7, with 13 bases identical to TRBD2. This CDR3 is 16 amino acids long. After removal of 2 bases from V and 3 bases from J, the junction contained 7 bases not matched to a gene. CDR1 is GTSNPN and CDR2 is SVGIG in the germline V gene (reference sequence). CDR3 DNA sequence: TGTGCCTGGAGTTCCGGGACTAGCGGGAAATACTACGAGCAGTACTTC. This translates into CAWSSGTSGKYYEQYF. Supplemented by reference TRBV30 and TRBJ2-7, the full variable domain reads SQTIHQWPATLVQPVGSPLSLECTVEGTSNPNLYWYRQAAGRGLQLLFYSVGIGQISSEVPQNLSASRPQDRQFILSSKKLLLSDSGFYLCAWSSGTSGKYYEQYFGPGTRLTVT.

CDR3 DNA sequence: TGTGCCAGCTCACCTAGCACAGATACGCAGTATTTT. As protein: CASSPSTDTQYF. The chain links TRBV18 to TRBJ2-3; unclear D gene. Trimming took 3 bases from V and 0 from J, leaving 1 base between them. Germline values: CDR1 KGHSH, CDR2 LQKENI. This CDR3 spans 12 amino acids.

The CDR3 bases are TGTGCCACCAGCAGAGATTCTAGCAGTACAGATACGCAGTATTTT. Protein product: CATSRDSSSTDTQYF. V gene TRBV15 combines with J gene TRBJ2-3; D may be TRBD2 (5 bases). Germline V gene lookup returns CDR1 LNHNV and CDR2 YYDKDF (reference sequence). The CDR3 is 15 residues long. V shed 0 bases and J shed 3 bases, with 10 bases lying between them.

The genes are TRBV9 and TRBJ2-3, with 9 nucleotides matching TRBD1. With 3 bases clipped from V and 4 bases from J, the junction kept 6 bases outside the gene matches. The V gene's germline CDR1 is SGDLS and CDR2 YYNGEE. The CDR3 totals 15 residues. CDR3 protein: CASSAGQGPPDTQYF. CDR3 in DNA: TGTGCCAGCAGCGCCGGACAGGGGCCCCCAGATACGCAGTATTTT.

The chain recombines TRBV12-5 with TRBJ2-1; 11 bases are a match to TRBD2. Germline assignment: CDR1 LGHNT and CDR2 FRNRAP. Germline trimming cut 3 bases from V and 0 bases from J; bases unmatched to any gene: 4. The CDR3 is 17 residues long. The CDR3 is CASGFAGTSGSYNEQFF. CDR3 in DNA: TGTGCTAGTGGTTTCGCCGGGACTAGCGGCTCCTACAATGAGCAGTTCTTC.

This clone was seen more than once but under ten times. This chain uses TRBV7-9 with TRBJ1-3; D is unresolved. Germline values: CDR1 SEHNR, CDR2 FQNEAQ (reference sequence). This CDR3 contains 15 residues. Deletions cut 8 bases from V and 0 bases from J, with 14 bases between. As DNA, the CDR3 is TGTGCCAGCTATCAAGATCTCTACTCTGGAAACACCATATATTTT. It encodes CASYQDLYSGNTIYF.

The rearrangement joins TRBV19 to TRBJ2-3; 13 positions agree with TRBD2. V gave up 5 bases and J gave up 2 bases; unmatched junction bases: 4. Per germline, CDR1 LNHDA and CDR2 SQIVND (reference sequence). CDR3 length: 16 residues. The CDR3 loop is CASSFGLAGATDTQYF. The DNA of the CDR3 is TGTGCCAGTAGTTTTGGACTAGCGGGGGCCACAGATACGCAGTATTTT.

CDR3 coding DNA: TGTGCCAGCAGCCAGATTGGGGGGCCCTACGAGCAGTACTTC. Encoded protein: CASSQIGGPYEQYF. V gene TRBV14 combines with J gene TRBJ2-7; D might be TRBD1 or TRBD2, each matching 6 bases. The germline CDR1 and CDR2 sequences are SGHDN and FVKESK. CDR3 length: 14 amino acids. The ends were cut back, 3 bases at V and 2 bases at J, with 11 bases in the middle.

This clone came up a few times. The V call is TRBV7-2, the J call TRBJ2-7, with D possibly being TRBD2 (6 bases). This CDR3 contains 14 residues. Trimming took off 5 bases at V and 6 bases at J, with 17 bases between the two ends. In germline, CDR1 is SGHTA, CDR2 FQGNSA. CDR3 DNA sequence: TGTGCCAGCAGCACCGGGAGCCTTCTTCCCGAGCAGTACTTC. Its protein is CASSTGSLLPEQYF.

The V call is TRBV5-6, the J call TRBJ2-5; D is unresolved. The germline V and J ends were trimmed by 0 bases and 5 bases, with 8 bases remaining between them. Germline V lookup: CDR1 SGHDT, CDR2 YYEEEE. The CDR3 is made up of 13 amino acids. The CDR3 loop reads CASSLGDTETQYF. CDR3 coding DNA: TGTGCCAGCAGCTTGGGGGATACGGAGACCCAGTACTTC.

The J gene is TRBJ2-1, the V gene TRBV30; no clear D gene. V was pared by 4 bases and J by 4 bases, with 17 bases between. Germline lookup yields CDR1 GTSNPN and CDR2 SVGIG (reference sequence). This CDR3 spans 15 amino acids. The DNA of the CDR3 is TGTGCCTGGACCCCCGCGGCCCGCTGGTACAATGAGCAGTTCTTC. Translated, it gives CAWTPAARWYNEQFF. Using reference TRBV30 and TRBJ2-1 for the parts outside the CDR3, the full variable domain is SQTIHQWPATLVQPVGSPLSLECTVEGTSNPNLYWYRQAAGRGLQLLFYSVGIGQISSEVPQNLSASRPQDRQFILSSKKLLLSDSGFYLCAWTPAARWYNEQFFGPGTRLTVL.

The chain employs TRBV9 and TRBJ2-1; 8 nucleotides agree with TRBD2. Per the germline V gene, CDR1 is SGDLS and CDR2 is YYNGEE. The J segment lost 6 bases and the V segment lost 4 bases, leaving 15 bases of the junction unmatched. The CDR3 spans 17 residues. CDR3 nucleotide sequence: TGTGCCAGCAGCTATCCACCCGTTAGCGGGGTGGGCAATGAGCAGTTCTTC. It translates to CASSYPPVSGVGNEQFF.

The chain uses TRBV5-1 and TRBJ2-7; D may match TRBD1 or TRBD2 (5 bases each). This CDR3 has 15 residues. CDR1 is SGHRS and CDR2 is YFSETQ in the germline V gene. V was clipped by 1 base and J by 0 bases, with 11 bases between them. Here the CDR3 reads CASSLIGTLSYEQYF. CDR3 DNA: TGCGCCAGCAGCTTGATTGGGACGCTCTCCTACGAGCAGTACTTC.

The V gene is TRBV10-1, the J gene TRBJ1-1; unclear D gene. The CDR3 loop spans 14 amino acids. Germline assignment: CDR1 WNHNN and CDR2 SYGVQD (reference sequence). V dropped 0 bases and J dropped 6 bases, with 11 bases sitting between them. For the CDR3, the DNA is TGCGCCAGCAGTGAGTCCTCCGGGTCCCCTGAAGCTTTCTTT. Protein sequence: CASSESSGSPEAFF.

The chain joins TRBV27 to TRBJ2-7, with 11 bases aligning to TRBD2. The V gene's germline CDR1 is MNHEY and CDR2 SMNVEV (reference sequence). CDR3 length: 13 amino acids. V was pared by 5 bases and J by 6 bases, with 3 bases of the junction left unmatched. CDR3 region: CASSDGLAGEQYF. The CDR3 nucleotides read TGTGCCAGCAGTGACGGACTAGCGGGCGAGCAGTACTTC.

The genes are TRBV7-2 and TRBJ2-3; 7 nucleotides line up with TRBD2. Germline CDR1 SGHTA, CDR2 FQGNSA. This CDR3 has 15 amino acids. J gave up 1 base and V 5 bases, and 6 bases lay outside the gene matches. CDR3 sequence reads: CASSRALAGTDTQYF. In DNA, the CDR3 is TGTGCCAGCAGCCGGGCTCTAGCGGGCACAGATACGCAGTATTTT. The full variable domain, its missing parts supplied by reference TRBV7-2 and TRBJ2-3, is GAGVSQSPSNKVTEKGKDVELRCDPISGHTALYWYRQSLGQGLEFLIYFQGNSAPDKSGLPSDRFSAERTGGSVSTLTIQRTQQEDSAVYLCASSRALAGTDTQYFGPGTRLTVL.

This clone was counted only a few times. This chain connects TRBV10-3 to TRBJ2-7; D is uncertain. The V end lost 6 bases, the J end lost 2 bases, and 11 bases lay between the germline ends. CDR1 is ENHRY and CDR2 is SYGVKD in the germline V gene. This CDR3 has 13 residues. The DNA for the CDR3 is TGTGCCATCAGCTTTAGGAACACCTACGAGCAGTACTTC. This encodes CAISFRNTYEQYF.

The rearrangement links TRBV4-1 to TRBJ2-3, with D perhaps matching TRBD2 (6 bases). The CDR3 totals 15 residues. V was pared by 0 bases and J by 3 bases, with 10 bases between. From germline, CDR1 is MGHRA and CDR2 YSYEKL. The DNA of the CDR3 is TGCGCCAGCAGCCAAGAAGGGAGGATGACAGATACGCAGTATTTT. Encoded protein: CASSQEGRMTDTQYF.

DNA for the CDR3: TGCGCCAGCAGCTTGGTAGGACTAATTTCGGAGACCGGGGAGCTGTTTTTT. Protein product: CASSLVGLISETGELFF. The chain employs TRBV5-1 and TRBJ2-2, with D maybe TRBD2 (6 bases). The germline V and J ends were trimmed by 0 bases and 5 bases, with 17 bases remaining between them. The CDR3 has 17 residues. In germline, CDR1 is SGHRS, CDR2 YFSETQ.

V and J are TRBV30 and TRBJ1-5, with TRBD1 matching over 8 bases. J gave up 4 bases and V 3 bases, and 5 bases lay outside the gene matches. CDR1 GTSNPN and CDR2 SVGIG come from the germline V gene (reference sequence). CDR3 length: 14 amino acids. In DNA form, the CDR3 reads TGTGCCTGGAGCCCGGACAGGGAAAATCAGCCCCAGCATTTT. It codes for CAWSPDRENQPQHF.

This clone has only one observation. The gene calls are TRBV6-5 and TRBJ2-3; D remains unclear. The germline gives CDR1 MNHEY, CDR2 SVGAGI. The CDR3 loop spans 13 amino acids. Trimming took off 6 bases at V and 6 bases at J, with 13 bases between the two ends. CDR3 nucleotides: TGTGCCAGCAGCCGCCCCCGGCAGGATACGCAGTATTTT. Protein product: CASSRPRQDTQYF.

The V call is TRBV5-4, the J call TRBJ1-4; D is unclear. The CDR3 is made up of 14 amino acids. In germline, CDR1 is SGHNT, CDR2 YYREEE (reference sequence). Trimming stripped 2 bases from V and 8 bases from J, with 13 bases between. CDR3: CASSFPGPGEKLFF. The CDR3 DNA sequence: TGTGCCAGCAGCTTCCCGGGTCCGGGGGAAAAACTGTTTTTT.

The chain uses TRBV5-1 and TRBJ2-7, with D unresolved. The CDR3 covers 12 residues. Trimming stripped 3 bases from V and 2 bases from J, with 6 bases between. Germline CDR1 and CDR2: SGHRS and YFSETQ. Written as DNA, the CDR3 is TGCGCCAGCAGCTCGCATCCCTACGAGCAGTACTTC. Amino acid sequence: CASSSHPYEQYF.